The rows below give T cell receptor beta chains drawn from one sample of a study of blood T cells in healthy people across ages. TCRdb reprocessed the 5' RACE reads with MiXCR, giving one entry per CDR3 protein. The sample contains about 1.8 million distinct CDR3 sequences, around half of which appear only once. Sequenced: blood. These receptors were obtained from a middle-aged woman in good health. Both conserved end residues are part of each CDR3. A D gene is named only where the DNA matches it firmly. Size is stated for part of the rows, as once, few or many counts, or as a class when the clone is expanded.

. | TRBJ2-4 | TRBD1 | TRBV28 | CASSPRRDRGREQYF | TGTGCCAGCAGTCCCCGTCGGGACAGGGGCCGAGAGCAGTACTTC
. | TRBJ1-1 | TRBD1 | TRBV27 | CASSLSGQGAVTEAFF | TGTGCCAGCAGTTTGTCGGGACAGGGGGCTGTCACTGAAGCTTTCTTT
. | TRBJ2-5 | . | TRBV28 | CATLQGFQETQYF | TGTGCCACCTTACAGGGCTTCCAAGAGACCCAGTACTTC
. | TRBJ2-5 | . | TRBV9 | CASSVGGQGTQYF | TGTGCCAGCAGCGTAGGCGGCCAAGGGACCCAGTACTTC
. | TRBJ1-2 | . | TRBV4-1 | CASSQDLPGNYGYTF | TGCGCCAGCAGCCAAGATCTTCCGGGTAACTATGGCTACACCTTC
. | TRBJ2-1 | TRBD1 | TRBV9 | CASSAEGTGTYNEQFF | TGTGCCAGCAGCGCCGAGGGGACAGGGACCTACAATGAGCAGTTCTTC
. | TRBJ2-3 | . | TRBV20-1 | CSAASGTSTDTQYF | TGCAGTGCTGCGAGCGGTACTAGCACAGATACGCAGTATTTT
. | TRBJ2-1 | . | TRBV15 | CATRLGENEQFF | TGTGCCACCAGGTTGGGGGAGAATGAGCAGTTCTTC
. | TRBJ1-1 | . | TRBV12-3/TRBV12-4 | CASSPFGEHVEAFF | TGTGCCAGCAGTCCCTTCGGCGAACATGTTGAAGCTTTCTTT
. | TRBJ2-3 | . | TRBV28 | CAIPQGMTDTQYF | TGTGCCATCCCACAGGGAATGACAGATACGCAGTATTTT
. | TRBJ1-6 | . | TRBV12-3/TRBV12-4 | CASSAGREKNSPLHF | TGTGCCAGCAGTGCAGGACGCGAGAAAAATTCACCCCTCCACTTT
. | TRBJ1-4 | . | TRBV9 | CASSVGGGTDEKLFF | TGTGCCAGCAGCGTCGGAGGGGGTACTGATGAAAAACTGTTTTTT
. | TRBJ2-5 | . | TRBV11-3 | CASSFSRAALETQYF | TGTGCCAGCAGCTTCTCCAGGGCGGCTTTAGAGACCCAGTACTTC
. | TRBJ1-1 | . | TRBV4-1 | CASSDRGQGSTEAFF | TGCGCCAGCAGCGATCGGGGCCAGGGGAGCACTGAAGCTTTCTTT
few | TRBJ2-7 | TRBD1 | TRBV12-3/TRBV12-4 | CASSLSGTGKGEQYF | TGTGCCAGCAGTCTGTCCGGGACAGGGAAGGGCGAGCAGTACTTC
once | TRBJ2-1 | TRBD2 | TRBV7-3 | CASRPRGRGGYSDEQFF | TGTGCCAGCAGGCCTCGCGGTCGGGGGGGATACAGCGATGAGCAGTTCTTC
. | TRBJ2-1 | TRBD2 | TRBV4-3 | CASSPRTSSDYNEQFF | TGCGCCAGCAGCCCAAGGACTAGCAGCGACTACAATGAGCAGTTCTTC
. | TRBJ2-5 | . | TRBV7-9 | CASSPVRERRSEQYF | TGTGCCAGCAGCCCAGTCCGGGAACGTCGCAGTGAGCAGTACTTC
. | TRBJ2-7 | . | TRBV4-1 | CASSPAPRDRDEQYF | TGCGCCAGCAGCCCGGCCCCCAGGGATAGGGACGAGCAGTACTTC
. | TRBJ1-6 | . | TRBV27 | CASSLFWGDRSSYNSPLHF | TGTGCCAGCAGTTTATTTTGGGGGGACCGTAGCTCCTATAATTCACCCCTCCACTTT
. | TRBJ1-4 | TRBD1 | TRBV11-2 | CASSLGGTGVMEKLFF | TGTGCCAGCAGCTTAGGGGGGACAGGGGTTATGGAAAAACTGTTTTTT
few | TRBJ1-2 | TRBD1 | TRBV6-2/TRBV6-3 | CASSGRSGTGDYGYTF | TGTGCCAGCAGTGGCCGATCCGGGACAGGGGACTATGGCTACACCTTC
. | TRBJ2-3 | TRBD2 | TRBV4-3 | CASSQVSGGNTDTQYF | TGCGCCAGCAGCCAAGTCAGCGGGGGGAACACAGATACGCAGTATTTT
. | TRBJ1-1 | . | TRBV6-1 | CASSEARFAEAFF | TGTGCCAGCAGTGAAGCCAGATTTGCTGAAGCTTTCTTT
few | TRBJ2-7 | . | TRBV28 | CASSSFTTGLVSYEQYF | TGTGCCAGCAGCTCTTTTACTACAGGGTTGGTCTCCTACGAGCAGTACTTC
. | TRBJ2-1 | . | TRBV7-3 | CASSLIGSSYNEQFF | TGTGCCAGCAGCTTAATCGGAAGCTCCTACAATGAGCAGTTCTTC
few | TRBJ1-5 | . | TRBV6-6 | CASSRERSNQPQHF | TGTGCCAGCAGTCGAGAGCGAAGCAATCAGCCCCAGCATTTT
many | TRBJ2-1 | TRBD2 | TRBV10-3 | CAISESGGASYNEQFF | TGTGCCATCAGTGAGTCCGGGGGGGCTTCCTACAATGAGCAGTTCTTC
once | TRBJ2-3 | . | TRBV5-1 | CTSSPGLSTDTQYF | TGCACCAGCAGCCCGGGGCTTAGCACAGATACGCAGTATTTT
. | TRBJ2-7 | . | TRBV7-9 | CASSLRQAGNEQYF | TGTGCCAGCAGCTTACGACAGGCCGGCAATGAGCAGTACTTC
. | TRBJ2-2 | . | TRBV20-1 | CSASSSGNTGELFF | TGCAGTGCTAGCAGTTCAGGGAACACCGGGGAGCTGTTTTTT
few | TRBJ2-5 | TRBD2 | TRBV29-1 | CSVKRGVQETQYF | TGCAGCGTTAAGCGGGGGGTACAAGAGACCCAGTACTTC